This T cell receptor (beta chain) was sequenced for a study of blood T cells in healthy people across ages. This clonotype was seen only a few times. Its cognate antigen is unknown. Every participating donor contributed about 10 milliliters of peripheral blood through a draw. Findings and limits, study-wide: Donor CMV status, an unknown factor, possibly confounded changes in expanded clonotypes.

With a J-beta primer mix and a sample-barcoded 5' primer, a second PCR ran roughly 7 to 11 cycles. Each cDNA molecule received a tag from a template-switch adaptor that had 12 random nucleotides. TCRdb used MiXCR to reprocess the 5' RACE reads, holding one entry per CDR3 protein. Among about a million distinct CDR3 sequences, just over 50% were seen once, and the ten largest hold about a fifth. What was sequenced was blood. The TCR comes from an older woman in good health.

The CDR3: CAITEGQIYNSPLHF. CDR3 nucleotides: TGTGCCATCACCGAAGGACAGATCTATAATTCACCCCTCCACTTT. The genes are TRBV10-3 and TRBJ1-6; D is possibly TRBD1 (6 bases). This CDR3 has 15 residues. Per germline, CDR1 ENHRY and CDR2 SYGVKD. Trimming left V 7 bases short and J 3 bases short, with 13 bases between.